This T cell receptor (beta chain) was observed in a study of Ad26.COV2.S vaccination and SARS-CoV-2 variants. Study-wide context: Once or twice, 56 days apart, Ad26.COV2.S was delivered intramuscularly. Study-wide findings and caveats: Relative to placebo recipients, vaccine recipients exhibited elevated spike-specific TCR breadth.

Assay: immunoSEQ multiplex PCR; the TCRdb copy retains only in-frame clones and omits some. This table has hundreds of thousands of clones, around 87% appearing once. Regarding treatment: about 20 received Ad26.COV2.S at low or high dose, single or two shots; about 5 received placebo; per-sample allocation not given. Material that was analyzed had been drawn on day 63 after the first vaccine or placebo injection. The CDR3 is 15 amino acids. CDR1 and CDR2 (germline): SNHLY, FYNNEI. Trimming cost V 6 bases and J 4 bases, with 15 bases left between them. Points on this clone: Its target is not known.

The input for sequencing was peripheral blood, taken in a trial of Ad26.COV2.S vaccine versus placebo. The rearrangement links TRBV2 to TRBJ2-2; D may be TRBD2 (6 bases). This sequence originates from a person aged 18-60 years who received the Ad26.COV2.S COVID-19 vaccine or a placebo. The CDR3 loop is CASSEGGRGTGELFF. In DNA, the CDR3 is TGTGCCAGCAGCGAGGGAGGTCGGGGCACCGGGGAGCTGTTTTTT.